This T cell receptor beta chain was sequenced for a study of beta chain features in type 1 diabetes. Germline V gene lookup returns CDR1 SGHRS and CDR2 YFSETQ. The CDR3 is 15 residues long. V shed 2 bases and J 4 bases; nucleotides not matched to a gene: 6. This clone was observed a handful of times. Expressed TCRB transcripts got sequenced, as all isolated RNA was reverse transcribed. Some clones are missing from TCRdb's copy, which holds only in-frame ones; the method was immunoSEQ multiplex PCR. The sample records under 250,000 clones, over 12% being singletons. Sequenced material: naive CD4+ T cells from blood. The gene calls are TRBV5-1 and TRBJ2-5; TRBD1 agrees at 9 bases. The source is a woman aged 40 to 49 in good health. The CDR3 coding sequence is TGCGCCAGCAGCTTCGGGACAGGGAGTGTAGAGACCCAGTACTTC. This gives the protein CASSFGTGSVETQYF. Together with reference TRBV5-1 and TRBJ2-5, the CDR3 gives the full variable domain: KAGVTQTPRYLIKTRGQQVTLSCSPISGHRSVSWYQQTPGQGLQFLFEYFSETQRNKGNFPGRFSGRQFSNSRSEMNVSTLELGDSALYLCASSFGTGSVETQYFGPGTRLLVL.